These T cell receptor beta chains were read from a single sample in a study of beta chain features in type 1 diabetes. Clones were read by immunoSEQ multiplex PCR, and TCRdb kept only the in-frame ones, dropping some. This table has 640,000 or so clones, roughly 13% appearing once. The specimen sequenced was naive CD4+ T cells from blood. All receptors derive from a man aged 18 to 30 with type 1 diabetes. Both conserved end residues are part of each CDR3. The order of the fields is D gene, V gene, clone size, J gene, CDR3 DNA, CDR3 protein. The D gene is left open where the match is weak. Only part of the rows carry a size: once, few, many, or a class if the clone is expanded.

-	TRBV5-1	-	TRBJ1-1	TGCGCCAGCAGTTACGGGACACCGAACACTGAAGCTTTCTTT	CASSYGTPNTEAFF
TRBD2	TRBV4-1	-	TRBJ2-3	TGCGCCAGCAGCCAAGATATCGGGACTAGTATGTATTTT	CASSQDIGTSMYF
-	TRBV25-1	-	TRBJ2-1	TGTGCCAGCAGTGAATATAATAACGAAGACAATGAGCAGTTCTTC	CASSEYNNEDNEQFF
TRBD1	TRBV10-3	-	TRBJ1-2	TGTGCCGTCTCGACAGGGCCGAACTATGGCTACACCTTC	CAVSTGPNYGYTF
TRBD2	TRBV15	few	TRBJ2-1	TGTGCCACCAGCAGAGGATCTAGCGGGGGGGCCAATGAGCAGTTCTTC	CATSRGSSGGANEQFF
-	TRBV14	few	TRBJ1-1	TGTGCCAGCAGCCAAGGAGTCAACACTGAAGCTTTCTTT	CASSQGVNTEAFF
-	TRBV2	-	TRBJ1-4	TGTGCCAGCAGTGAACAGAGTACTGAAAAACTGTTTTTT	CASSEQSTEKLFF
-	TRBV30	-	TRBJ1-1	TGTGCCTCTAGTCGTAGGAGTATCCCTGAAGCTTTCTTT	CASSRRSIPEAFF
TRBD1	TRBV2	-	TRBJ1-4	TGTGCCAGCAATCAACAGGGGGCGGCTAATGAAAAACTGTTTTTT	CASNQQGAANEKLFF
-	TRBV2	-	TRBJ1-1	TGTGCCAGCAGTGACGGAGGGACCGGCACTGAAGCTTTCTTT	CASSDGGTGTEAFF
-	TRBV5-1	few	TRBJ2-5	TGCGCCAGCAGCAGCAACCAAGAGACCCAGTACTTC	CASSSNQETQYF
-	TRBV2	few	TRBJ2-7	TGTGCCAGCACCGAGAGCTCCTACGAGCAGTACTTC	CASTESSYEQYF
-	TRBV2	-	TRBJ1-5	TGTGCCAGCAGCCCCGGGACCCGGGGACAGCCCCAGCATTTT	CASSPGTRGQPQHF
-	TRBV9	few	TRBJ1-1	TGTGCCAGCAGCGTAGTCCCCGGGAACACTGAAGCTTTCTTT	CASSVVPGNTEAFF
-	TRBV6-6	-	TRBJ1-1	TGTGCCAGCAGTTACTCGGTAAACACTGAAGCTTTCTTT	CASSYSVNTEAFF
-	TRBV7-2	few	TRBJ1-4	TGTGCCAGTGGAGGAGGGCGGGATAATGAAAAACTGTTTTTT	CASGGGRDNEKLFF
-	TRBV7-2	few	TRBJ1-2	TGTGCCAGCAGCCTCCGACAAGACTATGGCTACACCTTC	CASSLRQDYGYTF
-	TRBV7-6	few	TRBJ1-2	TGTGCCAGCAGCCCCCTCGGGGCGGGGATCGGTGGCTACACCTTC	CASSPLGAGIGGYTF
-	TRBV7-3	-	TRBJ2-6	TGTGCCAGCAGCCCCCCCCTGACCCCCTCTGGGGCCAACGTCCTGACTTTC	CASSPPLTPSGANVLTF
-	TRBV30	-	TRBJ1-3	TGTGCCTGGAGTGTCACCGGAAACACCATATATTTT	CAWSVTGNTIYF
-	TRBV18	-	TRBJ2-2	TGTGCCAGCTCCTTCAAACGGGACTCGACCGGGGAGCTGTTTTTT	CASSFKRDSTGELFF
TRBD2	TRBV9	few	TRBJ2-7	TGTGCCAGCTCAAGGGGGACTAGCAGTGACTACGAGCAGTACTTC	CASSRGTSSDYEQYF
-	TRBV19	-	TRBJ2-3	TGTGCCAGTAGTACTGGTGGGACGCAGTATTTT	CASSTGGTQYF
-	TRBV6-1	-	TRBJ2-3	TGTGCCAGCACTAAGGACCTCACAGATACGCAGTATTTT	CASTKDLTDTQYF
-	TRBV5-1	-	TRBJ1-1	TGCGCCAGCAGCGTACAGGGTCCCACTGAAGCTTTCTTT	CASSVQGPTEAFF
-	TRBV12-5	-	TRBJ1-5	TGTGCTAGTGCCTGGGGTAGTCAGCCCCAGCATTTT	CASAWGSQPQHF
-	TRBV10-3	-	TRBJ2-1	TGTGCCATCAGTGACGAAGGTTACAATGAGCAGTTCTTC	CAISDEGYNEQFF
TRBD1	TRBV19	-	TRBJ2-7	TGTGCCAGTAGCCCGGGACAGGGTAACTACGAGCAGTACTTC	CASSPGQGNYEQYF
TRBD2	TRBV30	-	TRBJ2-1	TGTGCCTGGAGTATAAGCGGGGGCTACAATGAGCAGTTCTTC	CAWSISGGYNEQFF
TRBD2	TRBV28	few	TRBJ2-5	TGTGCCAGCAGTTTATCGGGACTAACCCAGTACTTC	CASSLSGLTQYF
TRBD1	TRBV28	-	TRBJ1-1	TGTGCCAGCAGTTCTGCGACAGGGTACCCCTCCACTGAAGCTTTCTTT	CASSSATGYPSTEAFF
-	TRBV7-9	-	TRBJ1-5	TGTGCCAGCAGCTTTGCCAGCGGGTCTCAGCCCCAGCATTTT	CASSFASGSQPQHF
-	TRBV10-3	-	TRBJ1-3	TGTGCCACGCTTGTCTCCATATCTGGAAACACCATATATTTT	CATLVSISGNTIYF
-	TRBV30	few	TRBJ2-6	TGTGCCTGGAGTGTATTCGCAGGGACTGGGGCCAACGTCCTGACTTTC	CAWSVFAGTGANVLTF
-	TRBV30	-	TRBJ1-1	TGTGCCTGGAGCAACCTAAATACTCCCCTGGGAGGGCCTTTCTTT	CAWSNLNTPLGGPFF
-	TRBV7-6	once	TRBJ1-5	TGTGCCAGCAGCACGCAGGGAGACCAGCCCCAGCATTTT	CASSTQGDQPQHF
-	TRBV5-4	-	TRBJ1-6	TGTGCCAGCAGCTTGGGGGGGTCACAGCCGTCCGTTTCACCCCTCCACTTT	CASSLGGSQPSVSPLHF